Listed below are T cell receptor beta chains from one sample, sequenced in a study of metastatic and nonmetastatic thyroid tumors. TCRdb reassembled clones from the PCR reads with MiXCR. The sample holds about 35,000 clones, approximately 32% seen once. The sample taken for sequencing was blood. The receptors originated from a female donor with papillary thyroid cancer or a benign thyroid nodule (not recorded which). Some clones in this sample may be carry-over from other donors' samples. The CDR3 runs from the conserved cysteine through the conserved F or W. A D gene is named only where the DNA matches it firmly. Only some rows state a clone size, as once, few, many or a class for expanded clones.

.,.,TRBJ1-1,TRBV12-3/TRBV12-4,TGTGCCAGCAGTTTGGGGGCCATTATGAACACTGAAGCTTTCTTT,CASSLGAIMNTEAFF
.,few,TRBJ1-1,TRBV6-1,TGTGCCAGCAGTCTAGTCGTGGTTGACACTGAAGCTTTCTTT,CASSLVVVDTEAFF
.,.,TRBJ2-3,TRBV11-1,TGTGCCAGCAGCCCGCGTCTAGGGCGGGCACTGGGTACGCAGTATTTT,CASSPRLGRALGTQYF
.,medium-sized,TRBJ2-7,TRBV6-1,TGTGCCACCATAAAGAGTCTAGCGTATGACGAGCAGTACTTC,CATIKSLAYDEQYF
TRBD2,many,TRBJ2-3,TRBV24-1,TGTGCCACCAGTGATCGAGGGACTAGGACAGATACGCAGTATTTT,CATSDRGTRTDTQYF
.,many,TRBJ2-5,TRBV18,TGTGCCAGCGGAATGTTACCTAAAGAGACCCAGTACTTC,CASGMLPKETQYF
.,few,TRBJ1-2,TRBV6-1,TGTGCCAGCCTACGCGATTCCCCCGCCGTGGCGGGCTACACCTTC,CASLRDSPAVAGYTF
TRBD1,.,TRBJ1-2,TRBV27,TGTGCCAGCAGTTTGGCCGGGACAGGGGCCCCATCTAACTATGGCTACACCTTC,CASSLAGTGAPSNYGYTF
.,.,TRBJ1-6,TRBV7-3,TGTGCCAGCAGCGCCGGACTGATTAATTCACCCCTCCACTTT,CASSAGLINSPLHF
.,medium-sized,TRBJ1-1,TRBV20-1,TGCAGTGCGTACTCATGGGGGACTGAAGCTTTCTTT,CSAYSWGTEAFF
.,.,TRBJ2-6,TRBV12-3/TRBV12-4,TGTGCCAGCAGTCTCAGGGGTGGGGGGGCCAACGTACTGAATTTC,CASSLRGGGANVLNF